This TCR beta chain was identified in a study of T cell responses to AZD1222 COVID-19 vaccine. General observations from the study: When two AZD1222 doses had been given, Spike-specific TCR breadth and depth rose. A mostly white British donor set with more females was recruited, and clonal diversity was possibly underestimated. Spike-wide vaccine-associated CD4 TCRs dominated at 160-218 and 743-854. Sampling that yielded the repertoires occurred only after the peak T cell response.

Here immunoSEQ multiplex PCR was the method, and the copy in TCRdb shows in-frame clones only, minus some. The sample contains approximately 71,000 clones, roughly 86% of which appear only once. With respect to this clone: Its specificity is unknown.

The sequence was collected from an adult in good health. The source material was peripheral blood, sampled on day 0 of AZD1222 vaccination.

Written as DNA, the CDR3 is TGCGCCAGCTCCTCAACTAGCGCTTCTTTGGACGAGCAGTACTTC. Encoded protein: CASSSTSASLDEQYF. The chain recombines TRBV5-1 with TRBJ2-7, with TRBD2 matching 7 bases. The ends lost 7 bases at V and 5 bases at J; junction bases unmatched: 15. Per germline, CDR1 SGHRS and CDR2 YFSETQ. This CDR3 has 15 residues.